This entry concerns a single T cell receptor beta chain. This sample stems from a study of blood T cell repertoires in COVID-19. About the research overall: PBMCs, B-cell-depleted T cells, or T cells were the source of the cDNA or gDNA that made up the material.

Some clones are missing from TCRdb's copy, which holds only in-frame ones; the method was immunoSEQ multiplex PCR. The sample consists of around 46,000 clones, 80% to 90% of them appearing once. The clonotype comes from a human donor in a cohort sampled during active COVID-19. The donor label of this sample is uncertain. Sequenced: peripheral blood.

The CDR3 loop is CAISGGLGGNEQFF. The CDR3 DNA is TGTGCCATCAGCGGAGGACTAGGGGGGAATGAGCAGTTCTTC. The chain recombines TRBV10-3 with TRBJ2-1; possibly TRBD2 for D (7 bases). The CDR3 has 14 amino acids. The germline CDR1 and CDR2 sequences are ENHRY and SYGVKD. Deletions cut 6 bases from V and 7 bases from J, with 16 bases between.